The following is a T cell receptor beta chain sequence with its context. Its antigen is currently unknown. CDR1 SGHNT and CDR2 YYREEE come from the germline V gene (reference sequence). The CDR3 totals 17 residues. V trimming: 4 bases; J trimming: 3 bases; junction bases outside the gene matches: 11. This specimen comes from a study of cytomegalovirus exposure and HLA in healthy donors. These donors, healthy bone marrow donors, were studied. While unrecorded immune exposures were likely, the donors were nominally healthy when sampled. PCR used 60 Vbeta primers and 13 Jbeta primers. The repertoire was sequenced with immunoSEQ multiplex PCR; TCRdb's copy has only in-frame clones and lacks some. The repertoire holds under 200,000 clones, with 75% as singletons. Findings of the study overall: It was reported in a later analysis that an Asian-associated ancestry cluster showed fewer N-insertions than the approximately 690-donor mean. Later analysis suggested most CMV-associated TCR beta chains were HLA-restricted.

This clonotype was obtained from a woman aged 45-65 years in good health and CMV-seropositive. Material for sequencing was PBMCs. This sequence joins TRBV5-4 and TRBJ2-2, with 8 bases that match TRBD1. The CDR3, as DNA: TGTGCCAGCAGCGGGGACACACAGGGGGGCGACACCGGGGAGCTGTTTTTT. Translating it yields CASSGDTQGGDTGELFF.